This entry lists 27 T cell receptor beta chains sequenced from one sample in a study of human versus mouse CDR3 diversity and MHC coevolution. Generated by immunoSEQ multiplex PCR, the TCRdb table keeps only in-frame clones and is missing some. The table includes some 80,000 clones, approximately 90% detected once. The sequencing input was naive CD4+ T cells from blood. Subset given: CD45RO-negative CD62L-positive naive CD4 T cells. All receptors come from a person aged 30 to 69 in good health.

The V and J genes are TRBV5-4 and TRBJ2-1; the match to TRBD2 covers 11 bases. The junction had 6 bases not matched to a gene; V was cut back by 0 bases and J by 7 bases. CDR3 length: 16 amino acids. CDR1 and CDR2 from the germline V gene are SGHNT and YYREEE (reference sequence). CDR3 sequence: CASSLAGSGGANEQFF. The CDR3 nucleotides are TGTGCCAGCAGCTTGGCGGGTAGCGGGGGGGCAAATGAGCAGTTCTTC.

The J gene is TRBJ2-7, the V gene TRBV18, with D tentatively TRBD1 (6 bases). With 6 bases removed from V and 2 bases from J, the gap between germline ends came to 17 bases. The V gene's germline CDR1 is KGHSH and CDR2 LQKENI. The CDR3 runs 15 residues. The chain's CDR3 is CASSQNKDRTYEQYF. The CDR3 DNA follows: TGTGCCAGCTCGCAAAATAAGGACAGAACCTACGAGCAGTACTTC.

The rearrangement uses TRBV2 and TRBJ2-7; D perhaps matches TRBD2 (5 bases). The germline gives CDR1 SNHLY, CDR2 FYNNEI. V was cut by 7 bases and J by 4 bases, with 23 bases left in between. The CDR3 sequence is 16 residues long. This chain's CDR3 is CASNPKAAGREYEQYF. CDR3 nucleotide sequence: TGTGCCAGCAACCCAAAAGCGGCGGGCCGGGAATACGAGCAGTACTTC.

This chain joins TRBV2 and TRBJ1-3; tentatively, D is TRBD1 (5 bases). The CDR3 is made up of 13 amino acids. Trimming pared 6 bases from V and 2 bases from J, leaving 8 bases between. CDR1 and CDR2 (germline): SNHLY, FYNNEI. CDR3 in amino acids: CASSWGAGNTIYF. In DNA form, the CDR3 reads TGTGCCAGCAGCTGGGGGGCTGGAAACACCATATATTTT.

DNA of the CDR3: TGTGCCAGCAGTGCAACCCGGGGTCAGCCCCAGCATTTT. Encoded protein: CASSATRGQPQHF. This chain uses TRBV6-1 with TRBJ1-5; D is unclear. Trimming left V 4 bases short and J 6 bases short, with 10 bases between. Germline V gene data show CDR1 as MNHNS and CDR2 as SASEGT. This CDR3 region has 13 residues.

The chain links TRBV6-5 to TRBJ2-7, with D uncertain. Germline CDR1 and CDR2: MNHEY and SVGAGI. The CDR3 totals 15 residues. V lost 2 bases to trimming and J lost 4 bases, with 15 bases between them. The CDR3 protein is CASSYAPSRVYEQYF. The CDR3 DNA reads TGTGCCAGCAGTTACGCCCCTTCGAGAGTTTACGAGCAGTACTTC.

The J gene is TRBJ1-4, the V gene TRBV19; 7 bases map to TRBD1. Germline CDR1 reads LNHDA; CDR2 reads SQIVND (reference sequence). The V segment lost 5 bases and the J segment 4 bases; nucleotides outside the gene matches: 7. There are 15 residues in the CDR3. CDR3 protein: CASSLGDSRNEKLFF. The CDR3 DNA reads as TGTGCCAGTAGTCTTGGGGACAGCCGTAATGAAAAACTGTTTTTT.

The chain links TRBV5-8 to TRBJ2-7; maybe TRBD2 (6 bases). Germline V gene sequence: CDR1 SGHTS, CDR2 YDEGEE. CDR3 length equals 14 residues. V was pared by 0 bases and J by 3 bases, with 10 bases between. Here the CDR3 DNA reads TGTGCCAGCAGCTTGGCCCGGGGGTTCTACGAGCAGTACTTC. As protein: CASSLARGFYEQYF. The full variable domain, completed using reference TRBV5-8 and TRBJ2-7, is EAGVTQSPTHLIKTRGQQATLRCSPISGHTSVYWYQQALGLGLQFLLWYDEGEERNRGNFPPRFSGRQFPNYSSELNVNALELEDSALYLCASSLARGFYEQYFGPGTRLTVT.

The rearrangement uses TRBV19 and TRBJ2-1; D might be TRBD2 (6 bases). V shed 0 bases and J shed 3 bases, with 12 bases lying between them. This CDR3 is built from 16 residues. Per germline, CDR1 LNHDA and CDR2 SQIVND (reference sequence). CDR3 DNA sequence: TGTGCCAGTAGTATAGAGAAACTAGCCTACTACAATGAGCAGTTCTTC. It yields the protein CASSIEKLAYYNEQFF.

The CDR3 region is CASSLEQGQGTYSNQPQHF. DNA of the CDR3: TGTGCCAGCAGCTTAGAACAGGGGCAGGGAACCTATAGCAATCAGCCCCAGCATTTT. The V gene is TRBV7-8, the J gene TRBJ1-5; 7 bases align to TRBD1. Germline CDR1 is SGHVS and CDR2 is FQNEAQ. The CDR3 is 19 residues long. With 1 base clipped from V and 0 bases from J, the junction kept 12 bases outside the gene matches.

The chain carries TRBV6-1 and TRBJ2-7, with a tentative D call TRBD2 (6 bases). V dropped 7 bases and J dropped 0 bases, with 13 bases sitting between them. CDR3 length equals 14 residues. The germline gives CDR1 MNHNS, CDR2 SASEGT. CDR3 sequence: CASKREVLSYEQYF. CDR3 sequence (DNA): TGTGCCAGCAAAAGGGAGGTTCTCTCCTACGAGCAGTACTTC.

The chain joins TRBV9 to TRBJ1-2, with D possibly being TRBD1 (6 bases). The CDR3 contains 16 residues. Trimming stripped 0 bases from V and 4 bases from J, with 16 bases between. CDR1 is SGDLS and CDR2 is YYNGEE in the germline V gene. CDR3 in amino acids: CASSVGVGRGTYGYTF. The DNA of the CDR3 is TGTGCCAGCAGCGTAGGGGTTGGGAGGGGGACCTATGGCTACACCTTC.

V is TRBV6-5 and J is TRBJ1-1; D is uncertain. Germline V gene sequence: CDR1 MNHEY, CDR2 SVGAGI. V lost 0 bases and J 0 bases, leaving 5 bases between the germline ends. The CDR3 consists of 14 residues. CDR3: CASSYSSLNTEAFF. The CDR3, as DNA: TGTGCCAGCAGTTACTCGAGCTTGAACACTGAAGCTTTCTTT.

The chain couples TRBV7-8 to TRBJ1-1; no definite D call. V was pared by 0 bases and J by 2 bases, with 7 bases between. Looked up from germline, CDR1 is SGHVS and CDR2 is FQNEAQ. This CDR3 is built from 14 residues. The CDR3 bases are TGTGCCAGCAGCTTAGCGCGGGAAAACACTGAAGCTTTCTTT. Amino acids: CASSLARENTEAFF.

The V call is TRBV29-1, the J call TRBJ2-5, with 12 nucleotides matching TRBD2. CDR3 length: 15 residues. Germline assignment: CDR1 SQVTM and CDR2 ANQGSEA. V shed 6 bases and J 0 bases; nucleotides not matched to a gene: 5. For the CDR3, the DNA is TGCAGCGTAGCAACTAGCGGGGGGTACCAAGAGACCCAGTACTTC. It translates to CSVATSGGYQETQYF.

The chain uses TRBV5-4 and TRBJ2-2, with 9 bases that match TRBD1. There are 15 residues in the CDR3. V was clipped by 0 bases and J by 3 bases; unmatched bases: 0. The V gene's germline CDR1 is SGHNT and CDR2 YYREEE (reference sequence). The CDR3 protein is CASSLGDRDTGELFF. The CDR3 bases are TGTGCCAGCAGCTTGGGGGACAGGGACACCGGGGAGCTGTTTTTT. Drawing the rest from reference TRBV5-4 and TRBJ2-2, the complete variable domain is ETGVTQSPTHLIKTRGQQVTLRCSSQSGHNTVSWYQQALGQGPQFIFQYYREEENGRGNFPPRFSGLQFPNYSSELNVNALELDDSALYLCASSLGDRDTGELFFGEGSRLTVL.

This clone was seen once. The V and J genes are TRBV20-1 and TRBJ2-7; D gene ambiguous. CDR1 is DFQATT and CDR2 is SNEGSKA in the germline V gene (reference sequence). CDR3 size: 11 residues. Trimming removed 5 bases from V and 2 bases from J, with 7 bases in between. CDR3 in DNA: TGCAGTGCTTTCCGAGCCTACGAGCAGTACTTC. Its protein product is CSAFRAYEQYF.

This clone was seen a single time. The CDR3 DNA is TGTGCCAGCAGCCAAGATACAGGGGTGAGCTATGGCTACACCTTC. This gives the protein CASSQDTGVSYGYTF. This chain joins TRBV4-2 and TRBJ1-2; TRBD1 aligns across 7 bases. CDR3 length equals 15 residues. V was pared by 0 bases and J by 4 bases, with 5 bases of the junction left unmatched. Germline assignment: CDR1 LGHNA and CDR2 YNFKEQ.

The CDR3 DNA is TGTGCCACCAAAAGTGGACTAGCTGGCATTCGTGGTTTCACGAATGAGCAGTTCTTC. This gives the protein CATKSGLAGIRGFTNEQFF. The gene calls are TRBV5-8 and TRBJ2-1, with 8 bases aligning to TRBD2. The germline gives CDR1 SGHTS, CDR2 YDEGEE. The junction had 27 bases not matched to a gene; V was cut back by 9 bases and J by 7 bases. CDR3 length equals 19 residues.

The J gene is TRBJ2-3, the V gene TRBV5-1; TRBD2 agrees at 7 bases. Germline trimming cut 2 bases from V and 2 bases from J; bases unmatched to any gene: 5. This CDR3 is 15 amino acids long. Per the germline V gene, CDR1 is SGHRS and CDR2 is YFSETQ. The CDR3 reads CASSFGGGFTDTQYF. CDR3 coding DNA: TGCGCCAGCAGCTTTGGGGGGGGTTTCACAGATACGCAGTATTTT.

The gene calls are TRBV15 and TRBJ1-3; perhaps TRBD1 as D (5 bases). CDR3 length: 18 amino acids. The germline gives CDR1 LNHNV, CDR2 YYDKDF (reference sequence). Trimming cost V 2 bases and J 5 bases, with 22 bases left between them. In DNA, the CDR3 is TGTGCCACCAGCAGACAAAGCGCGACAGCCGGATACCGAAACACCATATATTTT. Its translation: CATSRQSATAGYRNTIYF.

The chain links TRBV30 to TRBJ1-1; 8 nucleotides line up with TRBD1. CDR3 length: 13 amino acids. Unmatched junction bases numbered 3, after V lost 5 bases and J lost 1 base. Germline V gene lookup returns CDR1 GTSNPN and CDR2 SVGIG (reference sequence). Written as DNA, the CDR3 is TGTGCCTGGGGGGGACAGGCGAACACTGAAGCTTTCTTT. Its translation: CAWGGQANTEAFF. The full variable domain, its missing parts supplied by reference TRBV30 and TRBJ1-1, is SQTIHQWPATLVQPVGSPLSLECTVEGTSNPNLYWYRQAAGRGLQLLFYSVGIGQISSEVPQNLSASRPQDRQFILSSKKLLLSDSGFYLCAWGGQANTEAFFGQGTRLTVV.

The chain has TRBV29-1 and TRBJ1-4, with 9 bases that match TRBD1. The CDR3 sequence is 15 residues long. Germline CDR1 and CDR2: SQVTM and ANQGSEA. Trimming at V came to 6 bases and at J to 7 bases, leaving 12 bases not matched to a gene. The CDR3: CSVTLQGALAEKLFF. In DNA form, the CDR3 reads TGCAGCGTGACACTACAGGGGGCTTTGGCTGAAAAACTGTTTTTT.

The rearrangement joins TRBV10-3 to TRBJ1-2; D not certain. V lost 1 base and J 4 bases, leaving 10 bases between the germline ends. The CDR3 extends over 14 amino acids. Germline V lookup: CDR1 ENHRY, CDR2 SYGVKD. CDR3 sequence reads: CAISEFGVSYGYTF. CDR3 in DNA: TGTGCCATCAGTGAGTTCGGGGTGAGCTATGGCTACACCTTC.

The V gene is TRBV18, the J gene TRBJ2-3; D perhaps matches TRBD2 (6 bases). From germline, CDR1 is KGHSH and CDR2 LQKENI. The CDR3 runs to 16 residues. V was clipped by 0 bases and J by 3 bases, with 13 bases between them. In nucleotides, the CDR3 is TGTGCCAGCTCACCACCTCGCGGGACTTCGACAGATACGCAGTATTTT. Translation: CASSPPRGTSTDTQYF.

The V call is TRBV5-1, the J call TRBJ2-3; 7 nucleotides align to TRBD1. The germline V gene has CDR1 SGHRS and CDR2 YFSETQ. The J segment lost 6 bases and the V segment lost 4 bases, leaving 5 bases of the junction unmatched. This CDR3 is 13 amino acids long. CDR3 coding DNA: TGCGCCAGCAGCCAGACAGGGACCGATACGCAGTATTTT. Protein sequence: CASSQTGTDTQYF.

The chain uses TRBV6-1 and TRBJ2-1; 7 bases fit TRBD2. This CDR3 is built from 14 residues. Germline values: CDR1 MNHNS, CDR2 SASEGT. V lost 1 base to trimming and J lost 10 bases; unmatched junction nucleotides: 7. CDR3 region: CASSEVGRGTEQFF. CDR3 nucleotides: TGTGCCAGCAGTGAAGTGGGGCGGGGGACCGAGCAGTTCTTC.